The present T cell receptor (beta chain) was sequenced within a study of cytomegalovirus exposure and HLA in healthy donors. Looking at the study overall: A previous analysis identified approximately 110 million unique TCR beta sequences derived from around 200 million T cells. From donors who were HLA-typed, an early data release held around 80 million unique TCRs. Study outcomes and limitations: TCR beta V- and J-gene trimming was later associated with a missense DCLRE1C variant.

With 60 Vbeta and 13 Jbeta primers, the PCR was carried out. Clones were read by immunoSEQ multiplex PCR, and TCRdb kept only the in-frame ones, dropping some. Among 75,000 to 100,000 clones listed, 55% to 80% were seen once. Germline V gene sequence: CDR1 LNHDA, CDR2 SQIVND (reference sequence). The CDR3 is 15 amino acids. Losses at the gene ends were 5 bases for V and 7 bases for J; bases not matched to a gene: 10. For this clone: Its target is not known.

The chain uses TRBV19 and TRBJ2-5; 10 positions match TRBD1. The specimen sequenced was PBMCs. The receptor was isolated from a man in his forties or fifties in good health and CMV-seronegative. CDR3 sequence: CASSPTGGKGGTQYF. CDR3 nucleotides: TGTGCCAGTAGTCCGACAGGGGGCAAGGGGGGGACCCAGTACTTC.